This T cell receptor (beta chain) was sequenced in a study of T cell responses to AZD1222 COVID-19 vaccine. Study conclusions and caveats: Every sample of the repertoires postdated the peak T cell response.

Trimming stripped 2 bases from V and 3 bases from J, with 14 bases between. Germline loops: CDR1 SQVTM, CDR2 ANQGSEA. The CDR3 is 14 residues long. Here immunoSEQ multiplex PCR was the method, and the copy in TCRdb shows in-frame clones only, minus some. The repertoire holds around 140,000 clones, with approximately 90% as singletons. Regarding this clone: The antigen remains unidentified.

Pooling covered second doses at about 4 or about 12 weeks. The sequenced sample was peripheral blood, obtained 28 days after the second AZD1222 dose. This chain uses TRBV29-1 with TRBJ2-7; D may be TRBD2 (6 bases). The sequence was collected from an adult who received the AZD1222 COVID-19 vaccine. CDR3 bases: TGCAGCGTTGAAAGGGCGGGATTGAACTACGAGCAGTACTTC. Its protein is CSVERAGLNYEQYF.